This T cell receptor beta chain was recovered during a study of blood T cell repertoires in COVID-19. Whole-study context: Samples of COVID-19 (acute and convalescent) were obtained from the United States, Italy and Spain.

Some clones are missing from TCRdb's copy, which holds only in-frame ones; the method was immunoSEQ multiplex PCR. In the table there are under 450,000 clones, 70% to 90% of which are singletons. Seattle patients were enrolled while actively infected and followed longitudinally. Germline CDR1 is SGDLS and CDR2 is YYNGEE. CDR3 size: 13 residues. V dropped 1 base and J dropped 6 bases, with 10 bases sitting between them. The chain carries TRBV9 and TRBJ1-2; unclear D gene. The sequenced sample was peripheral blood. The TCR comes from a woman aged 55-69 years with COVID-19, enrolled during active disease. In DNA form, the CDR3 reads TGTGCCAGCAGCGTAACGCCGGGTGATGGCTACACCTTC. Translated, it gives CASSVTPGDGYTF.